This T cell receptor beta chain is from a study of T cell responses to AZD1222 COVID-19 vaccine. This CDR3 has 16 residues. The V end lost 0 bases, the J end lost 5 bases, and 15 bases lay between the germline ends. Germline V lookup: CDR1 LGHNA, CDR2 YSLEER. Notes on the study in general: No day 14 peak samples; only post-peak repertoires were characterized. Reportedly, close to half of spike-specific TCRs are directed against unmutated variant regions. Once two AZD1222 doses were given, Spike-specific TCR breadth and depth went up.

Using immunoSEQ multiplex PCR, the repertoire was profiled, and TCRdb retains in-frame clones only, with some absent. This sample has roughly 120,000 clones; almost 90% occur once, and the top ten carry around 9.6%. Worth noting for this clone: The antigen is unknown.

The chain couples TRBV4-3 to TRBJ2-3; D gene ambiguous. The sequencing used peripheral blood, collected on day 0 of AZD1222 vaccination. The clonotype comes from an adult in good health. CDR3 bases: TGCGCCAGCAGCCAAGATCGCCCCATATCAAGAGATACGCAGTATTTT. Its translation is CASSQDRPISRDTQYF.